This T cell receptor beta chain was identified in a study of T cell repertoires in cytomegalovirus infection. This clonotype was observed a handful of times. V was trimmed by 1 base and J by 1 base, leaving 8 bases between them. The CDR3 runs 14 residues. The germline V gene has CDR1 SEHNR and CDR2 FQNEAQ (reference sequence). TCRdb fed the reads into MiXCR, producing one record per CDR3 protein. The sample lists about 260,000 distinct CDR3 sequences, roughly 15% occurring once. The chain is built from TRBV7-9 and TRBJ2-7, with D uncertain. Sequences were obtained from PBMCs. The sequence came from a human donor in good health (CMV status not recorded). Some clones in this sample may be carry-over from other donors' samples. The CDR3 region is CASSLVSRSYEQYF. CDR3 coding DNA: TGTGCCAGCAGCTTAGTTTCTAGATCCTACGAGCAGTACTTC.